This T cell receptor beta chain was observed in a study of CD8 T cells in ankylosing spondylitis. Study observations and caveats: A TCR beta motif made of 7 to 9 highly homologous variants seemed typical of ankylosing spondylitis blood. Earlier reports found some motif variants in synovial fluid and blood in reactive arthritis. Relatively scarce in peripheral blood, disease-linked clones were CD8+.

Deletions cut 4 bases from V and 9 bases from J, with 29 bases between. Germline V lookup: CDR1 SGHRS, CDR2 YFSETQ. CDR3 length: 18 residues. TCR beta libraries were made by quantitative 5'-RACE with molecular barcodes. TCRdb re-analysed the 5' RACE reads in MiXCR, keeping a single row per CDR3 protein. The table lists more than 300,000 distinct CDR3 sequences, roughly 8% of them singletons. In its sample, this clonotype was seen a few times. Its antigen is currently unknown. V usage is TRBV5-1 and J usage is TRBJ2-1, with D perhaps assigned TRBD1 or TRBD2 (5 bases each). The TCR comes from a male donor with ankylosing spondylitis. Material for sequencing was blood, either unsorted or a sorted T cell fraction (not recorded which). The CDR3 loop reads CASSNSRTGTRRFSEQFF. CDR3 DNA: TGCGCCAGCAGCAACTCTAGGACGGGGACCCGACGATTTAGTGAGCAGTTCTTC.